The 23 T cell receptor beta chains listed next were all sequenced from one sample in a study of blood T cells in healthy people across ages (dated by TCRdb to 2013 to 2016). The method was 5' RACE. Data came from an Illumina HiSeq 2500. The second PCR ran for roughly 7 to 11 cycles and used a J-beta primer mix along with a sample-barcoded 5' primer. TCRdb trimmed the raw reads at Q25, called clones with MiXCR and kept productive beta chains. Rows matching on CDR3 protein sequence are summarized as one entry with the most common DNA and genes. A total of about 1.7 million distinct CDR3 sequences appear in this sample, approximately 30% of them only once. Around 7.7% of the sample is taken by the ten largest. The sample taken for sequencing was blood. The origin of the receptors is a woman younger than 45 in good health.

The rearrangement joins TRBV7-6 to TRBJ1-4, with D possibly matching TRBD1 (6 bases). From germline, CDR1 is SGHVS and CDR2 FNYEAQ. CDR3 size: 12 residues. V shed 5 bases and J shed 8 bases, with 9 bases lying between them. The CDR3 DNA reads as TGTGCCAGCAGCGTAGGACAGGAAAAACTGTTTTTT. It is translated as CASSVGQEKLFF.

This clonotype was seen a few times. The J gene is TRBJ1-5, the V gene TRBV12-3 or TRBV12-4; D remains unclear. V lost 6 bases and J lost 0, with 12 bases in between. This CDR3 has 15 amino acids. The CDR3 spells CASRYQTHSNQPQHF. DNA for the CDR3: TGTGCCAGCAGATATCAAACCCATAGCAATCAGCCCCAGCATTTT.

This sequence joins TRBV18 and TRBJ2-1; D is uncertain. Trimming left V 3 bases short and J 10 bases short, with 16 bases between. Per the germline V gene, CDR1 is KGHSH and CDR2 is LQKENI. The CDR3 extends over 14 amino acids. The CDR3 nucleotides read TGTGCCAGCTCACCGGGGTCCTCTACGGACGAGCAGTTCTTC. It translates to CASSPGSSTDEQFF.

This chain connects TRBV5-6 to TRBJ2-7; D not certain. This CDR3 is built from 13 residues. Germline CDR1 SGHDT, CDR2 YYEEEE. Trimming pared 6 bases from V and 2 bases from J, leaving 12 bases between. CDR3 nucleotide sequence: TGTGCCAGCACGACCTGGGGTCCCTACGAGCAGTACTTC. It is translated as CASTTWGPYEQYF.

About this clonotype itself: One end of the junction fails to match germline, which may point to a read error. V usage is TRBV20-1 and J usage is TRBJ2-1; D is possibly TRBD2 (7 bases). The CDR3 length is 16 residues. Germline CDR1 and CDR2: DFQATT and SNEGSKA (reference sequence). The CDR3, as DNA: TGCAGTGCTAAAGGGGGGGGCGTCACCTCCTACAATGAGCGGTTCTTC. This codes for CSAKGGGVTSYNERFF.

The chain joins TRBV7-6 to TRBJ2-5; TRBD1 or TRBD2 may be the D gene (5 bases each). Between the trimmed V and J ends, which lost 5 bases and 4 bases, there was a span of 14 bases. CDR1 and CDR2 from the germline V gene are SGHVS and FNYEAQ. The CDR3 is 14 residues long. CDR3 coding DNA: TGTGCCAGCAGCCGATGGGGGTCAGCAGAGACCCAGTACTTC. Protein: CASSRWGSAETQYF. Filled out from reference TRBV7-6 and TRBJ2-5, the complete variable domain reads GAGVSQSPRYKVTKRGQDVALRCDPISGHVSLYWYRQALGQGPEFLTYFNYEAQQDKSGLPNDRFSAERPEGSISTLTIQRTEQRDSAMYRCASSRWGSAETQYFGPGTRLLVL.

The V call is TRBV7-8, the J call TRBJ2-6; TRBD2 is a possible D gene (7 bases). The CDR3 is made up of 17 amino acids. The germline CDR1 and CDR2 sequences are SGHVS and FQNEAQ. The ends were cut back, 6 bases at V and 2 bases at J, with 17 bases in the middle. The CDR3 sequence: CASSIEGGGPGANVLTF. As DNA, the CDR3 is TGTGCCAGCAGTATTGAGGGGGGGGGCCCTGGGGCCAACGTCCTGACTTTC.

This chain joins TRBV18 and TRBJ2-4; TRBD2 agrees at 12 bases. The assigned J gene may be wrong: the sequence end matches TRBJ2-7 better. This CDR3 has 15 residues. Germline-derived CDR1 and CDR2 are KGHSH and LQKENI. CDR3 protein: CASSEGLAGISEQYF. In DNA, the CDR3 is TGTGCCAGCTCAGAAGGACTAGCGGGAATTTCCGAGCAGTACTTC.

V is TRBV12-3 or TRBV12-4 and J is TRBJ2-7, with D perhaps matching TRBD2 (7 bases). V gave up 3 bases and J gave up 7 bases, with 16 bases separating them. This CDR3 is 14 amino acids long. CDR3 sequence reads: CASSFMAGDNEQYF. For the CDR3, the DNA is TGTGCCAGCAGTTTCATGGCGGGGGACAATGAGCAGTACTTC.

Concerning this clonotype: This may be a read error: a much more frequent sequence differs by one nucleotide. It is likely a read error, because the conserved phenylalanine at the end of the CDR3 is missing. For the CDR3, the DNA is TGCGCCAGCAGCCGCGGACTAGCGGGAGAGACCCAGTACTGC. It translates to CASSRGLAGETQYC. This chain connects TRBV5-1 to TRBJ2-5; 11 bases align to TRBD2. The V gene end was trimmed by 4 bases and the J gene end by 4 bases; junction bases not matched to a gene: 3. The germline gives CDR1 SGHRS, CDR2 YFSETQ. This CDR3 spans 14 amino acids.

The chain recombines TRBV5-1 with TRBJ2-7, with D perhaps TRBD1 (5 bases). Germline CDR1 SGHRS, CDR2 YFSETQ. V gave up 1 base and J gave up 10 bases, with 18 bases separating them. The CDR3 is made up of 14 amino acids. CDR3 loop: CASSLRTVEGAQYF. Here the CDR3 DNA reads TGCGCCAGCAGCTTGCGGACGGTCGAAGGGGCCCAGTACTTC.

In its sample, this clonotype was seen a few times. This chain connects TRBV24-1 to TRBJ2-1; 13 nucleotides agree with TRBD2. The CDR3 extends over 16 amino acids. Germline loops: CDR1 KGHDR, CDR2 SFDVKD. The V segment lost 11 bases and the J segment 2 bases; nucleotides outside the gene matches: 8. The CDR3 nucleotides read TGTGCCAGGGGACTAGCGGGAAGGGGCGCCTACAATGAGCAGTTCTTC. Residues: CARGLAGRGAYNEQFF.

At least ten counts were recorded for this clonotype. The chain's CDR3 is CASSVDGDSSYEQYF. CDR3 DNA sequence: TGTGCCAGCAGCGTAGATGGGGATAGCTCCTACGAGCAGTACTTC. The chain employs TRBV9 and TRBJ2-7; D unclear. V dropped 0 bases and J dropped 0 bases, with 10 bases sitting between them. This CDR3 contains 15 residues. CDR1 and CDR2 (germline): SGDLS, YYNGEE.

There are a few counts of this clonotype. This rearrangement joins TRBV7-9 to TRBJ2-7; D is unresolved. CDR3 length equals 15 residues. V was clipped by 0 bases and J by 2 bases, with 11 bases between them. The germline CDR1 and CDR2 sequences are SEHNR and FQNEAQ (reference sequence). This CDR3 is CASSLANLVAYEQYF. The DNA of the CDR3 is TGTGCCAGCAGCTTAGCGAATTTGGTGGCCTACGAGCAGTACTTC.

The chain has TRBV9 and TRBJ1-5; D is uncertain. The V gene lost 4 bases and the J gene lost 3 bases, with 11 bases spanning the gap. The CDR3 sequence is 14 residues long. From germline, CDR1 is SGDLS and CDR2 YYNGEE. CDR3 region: CASSSQAHNQPQHF. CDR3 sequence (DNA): TGTGCCAGCAGCTCCCAGGCCCACAATCAGCCCCAGCATTTT. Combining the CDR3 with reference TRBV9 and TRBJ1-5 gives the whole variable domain DSGVTQTPKHLITATGQRVTLRCSPRSGDLSVYWYQQSLDQGLQFLIQYYNGEERAKGNILERFSAQQFPDLHSELNLSSLELGDSALYFCASSSQAHNQPQHFGDGTRLSIL.

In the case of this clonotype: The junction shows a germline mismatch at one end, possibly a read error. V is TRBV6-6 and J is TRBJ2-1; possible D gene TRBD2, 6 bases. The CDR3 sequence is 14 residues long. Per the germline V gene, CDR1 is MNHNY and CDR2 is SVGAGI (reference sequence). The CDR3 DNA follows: TGTGCCAGCAGTTACTCGGGTAGGGAGGTTGAGCAGTTCTTT. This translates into CASSYSGREVEQFF.

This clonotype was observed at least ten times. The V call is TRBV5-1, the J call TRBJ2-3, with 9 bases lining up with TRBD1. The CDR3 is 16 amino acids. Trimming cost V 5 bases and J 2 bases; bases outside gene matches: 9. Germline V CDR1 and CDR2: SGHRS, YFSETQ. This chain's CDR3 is CASRLTGQGITDTQYF. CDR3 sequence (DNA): TGCGCCAGCAGACTCACCGGACAGGGGATCACAGATACGCAGTATTTT.

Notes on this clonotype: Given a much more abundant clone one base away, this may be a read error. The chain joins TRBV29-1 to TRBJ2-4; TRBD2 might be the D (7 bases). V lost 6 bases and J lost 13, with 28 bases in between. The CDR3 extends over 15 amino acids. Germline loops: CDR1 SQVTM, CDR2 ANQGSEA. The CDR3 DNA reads TGCAGCGTAAAAGGGGGAGGGTCTACCTACAATGAGCAGTACTTC. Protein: CSVKGGGSTYNEQYF.

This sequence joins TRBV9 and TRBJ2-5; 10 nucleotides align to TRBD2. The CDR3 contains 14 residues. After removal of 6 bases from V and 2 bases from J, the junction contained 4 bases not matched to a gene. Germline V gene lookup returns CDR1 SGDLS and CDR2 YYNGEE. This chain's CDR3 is CASTSGGGQETQYF. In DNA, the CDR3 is TGTGCCAGCACAAGCGGGGGGGGACAAGAGACCCAGTACTTC. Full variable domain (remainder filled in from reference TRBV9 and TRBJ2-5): DSGVTQTPKHLITATGQRVTLRCSPRSGDLSVYWYQQSLDQGLQFLIQYYNGEERAKGNILERFSAQQFPDLHSELNLSSLELGDSALYFCASTSGGGQETQYFGPGTRLLVL.

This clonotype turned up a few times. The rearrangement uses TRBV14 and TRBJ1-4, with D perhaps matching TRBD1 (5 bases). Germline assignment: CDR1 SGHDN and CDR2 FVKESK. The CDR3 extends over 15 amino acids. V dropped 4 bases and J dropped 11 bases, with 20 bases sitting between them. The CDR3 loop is CASSPYLTGGGKLFF. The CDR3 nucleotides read TGTGCCAGCAGCCCCTACCTGACCGGGGGTGGGAAACTGTTTTTT.

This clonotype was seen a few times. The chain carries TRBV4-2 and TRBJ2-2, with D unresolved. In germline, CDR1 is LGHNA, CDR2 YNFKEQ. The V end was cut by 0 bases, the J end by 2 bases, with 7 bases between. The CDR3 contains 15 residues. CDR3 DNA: TGTGCCAGCAGCCAAGAACCACAAAACACCGGGGAGCTGTTTTTT. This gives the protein CASSQEPQNTGELFF.

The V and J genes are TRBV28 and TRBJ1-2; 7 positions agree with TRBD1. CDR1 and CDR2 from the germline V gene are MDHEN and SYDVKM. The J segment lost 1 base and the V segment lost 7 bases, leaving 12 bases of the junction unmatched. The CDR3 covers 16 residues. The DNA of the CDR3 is TGTGCCAGCACCACAGGACAGGCCCAACGTAACTATGGCTACACCTTC. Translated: CASTTGQAQRNYGYTF.

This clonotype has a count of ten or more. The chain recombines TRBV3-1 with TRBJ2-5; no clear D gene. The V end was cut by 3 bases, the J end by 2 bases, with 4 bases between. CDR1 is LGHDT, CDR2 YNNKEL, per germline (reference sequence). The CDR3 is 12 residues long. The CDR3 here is CASSQGQETQYF. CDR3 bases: TGTGCCAGCAGCCAGGGTCAAGAGACCCAGTACTTC.